Shown below are 18 T cell receptor beta chains from a single sample sequenced in a study of OX40 agonist ivuxolimab in advanced cancers. Sequencing was performed with immunoSEQ multiplex PCR; in TCRdb, only in-frame clones are kept and a portion is missing. The sample shows under 70,000 clones, roughly 86% of them seen only once. The specimen was CD4+ or CD8+ T cells sorted from blood, collected in a trial of the OX40 agonist ivuxolimab. The receptors come from an adult with an advanced solid tumor such as melanoma, head and neck, liver or kidney cancer.

This chain links TRBV11-3 with TRBJ2-3; the D gene could be TRBD1 or TRBD2 (6 bases each). Trimming shortened V by 5 bases and J by 2 bases, and 14 bases separated the two germline ends. The CDR3 is 15 residues long. Germline CDR1 SGHNT, CDR2 YENEEA. The CDR3 nucleotides read TGTGCCAGCAGCCCACAGGGAGGCGACACAGATACGCAGTATTTT. Encoded protein: CASSPQGGDTDTQYF.

A few counts support this clone. This rearrangement joins TRBV6-5 to TRBJ1-2; D gene ambiguous. The CDR3 has 12 amino acids. Germline V gene sequence: CDR1 MNHEY, CDR2 SVGAGI. V was clipped by 6 bases and J by 4 bases, with 9 bases between them. The CDR3 spells CASSRIGYGYTF. The CDR3 nucleotides read TGTGCCAGCAGCCGAATCGGCTATGGCTACACCTTC.

The genes are TRBV7-6 and TRBJ2-2; no clear D. The V gene lost 2 bases and the J gene lost 2 bases, with 6 bases spanning the gap. The CDR3 totals 14 residues. CDR1 SGHVS and CDR2 FNYEAQ come from the germline V gene. CDR3 bases: TGTGCCAGCAGCTTAAATAGTAACACCGGGGAGCTGTTTTTT. Translation: CASSLNSNTGELFF.

The gene calls are TRBV7-2 and TRBJ1-5; 7 bases agree with TRBD1. V lost 1 base and J lost 0; bases outside the gene matches: 3. This CDR3 comprises 16 residues. Germline loops: CDR1 SGHTA, CDR2 FQGNSA. CDR3 protein: CASSLVGTDSNQPQHF. DNA of the CDR3: TGTGCCAGCAGCTTAGTTGGGACAGATAGCAATCAGCCCCAGCATTTT.

Only one count was recorded for this clone. The rearrangement joins TRBV6-1 to TRBJ1-2; D unresolved. Trimming removed 8 bases from V and 7 bases from J, with 17 bases in between. Germline lookup yields CDR1 MNHNS and CDR2 SASEGT. The CDR3 is 13 residues long. The CDR3 loop is CASSPAVASGYTF. CDR3 bases: TGTGCCAGCTCCCCGGCGGTCGCTTCTGGCTACACCTTC.

The chain uses TRBV30 and TRBJ1-4; weak D call: TRBD1 (5 bases). CDR3 length: 14 residues. Trimming cost V 5 bases and J 5 bases, with 15 bases left between them. CDR1 is GTSNPN, CDR2 SVGIG, per germline (reference sequence). For the CDR3, the DNA is TGTGCCTGGGCGAGGCGAAAGGGGAATGAAAAACTGTTTTTT. Translated, it gives CAWARRKGNEKLFF.

V usage is TRBV29-1 and J usage is TRBJ2-1; 7 nucleotides align to TRBD2. Trimming removed 7 bases from V and 4 bases from J; junction bases left unmatched: 4. The CDR3 runs to 12 residues. Germline-derived CDR1 and CDR2 are SQVTM and ANQGSEA. CDR3 nucleotides: TGCAGCGGCGGGGGAGAGTACAATGAGCAGTTCTTC. Encoded protein: CSGGGEYNEQFF.

The chain combines TRBV7-2 with TRBJ1-1; tentative D call: TRBD1 (5 bases). Germline loops: CDR1 SGHTA, CDR2 FQGNSA. CDR3 length: 16 amino acids. V was cut by 4 bases and J by 4 bases, with 19 bases left in between. CDR3 DNA: TGTGCCAGCAGCTCCTCTCGATCAGGGCAGCTCACTGAAGCTTTCTTT. Protein product: CASSSSRSGQLTEAFF. The full variable domain, its missing parts supplied by reference TRBV7-2 and TRBJ1-1, is GAGVSQSPSNKVTEKGKDVELRCDPISGHTALYWYRQSLGQGLEFLIYFQGNSAPDKSGLPSDRFSAERTGGSVSTLTIQRTQQEDSAVYLCASSSSRSGQLTEAFFGQGTRLTVV.

The CDR3 DNA reads TGTGCCAGCAGCTCCACAGGGGGCGCCTACTACGAGCAGTACTTC. Translating it yields CASSSTGGAYYEQYF. V gene TRBV7-6 combines with J gene TRBJ2-7; 9 nucleotides align to TRBD1. CDR1 is SGHVS, CDR2 FNYEAQ, per germline. This CDR3 has 15 amino acids. The V segment lost 4 bases and the J segment 3 bases; nucleotides outside the gene matches: 7.

CDR3 bases: TGTGCCAGCAGCCTACTTGACAGGGGGCACTACGAGCAGTACTTC. Residues: CASSLLDRGHYEQYF. The chain couples TRBV7-8 to TRBJ2-7; 10 positions agree with TRBD1. The CDR3 runs to 15 residues. V was pared by 5 bases and J by 3 bases, with 7 bases of the junction left unmatched. Germline lookup yields CDR1 SGHVS and CDR2 FQNEAQ.

V is TRBV6-5 and J is TRBJ2-7; 8 bases match TRBD1. CDR3 length: 16 amino acids. V gave up 4 bases and J gave up 0 bases; unmatched junction bases: 8. Germline loops: CDR1 MNHEY, CDR2 SVGAGI. The CDR3 loop reads CASSWQGTGDSYEQYF. Written as DNA, the CDR3 is TGTGCCAGCAGTTGGCAAGGGACAGGCGACTCCTACGAGCAGTACTTC.

CDR3 nucleotides: TGTGCCAGCACCCCAGGGCTAGCGGGTGGTGAGCAGTTCTTC. Protein product: CASTPGLAGGEQFF. This sequence joins TRBV7-2 and TRBJ2-1; 8 positions match TRBD2. Germline loops: CDR1 SGHTA, CDR2 FQGNSA. After removal of 7 bases from V and 9 bases from J, the junction contained 11 bases not matched to a gene. The CDR3 contains 14 residues.

This chain links TRBV5-1 with TRBJ1-2; D might be TRBD1 (5 bases). The CDR3 runs to 15 residues. With 5 bases removed from V and 8 bases from J, the gap between germline ends came to 22 bases. CDR1 and CDR2 (germline): SGHRS, YFSETQ. Written as DNA, the CDR3 is TGCGCCAGCAGTAGTATACCGGGACTTAGCAAGGGCTACACCTTC. Its protein product is CASSSIPGLSKGYTF.

This rearrangement joins TRBV5-1 to TRBJ2-3; perhaps TRBD2 as D (6 bases). This CDR3 comprises 15 residues. V gave up 3 bases and J gave up 0 bases, with 11 bases separating them. Germline V gene sequence: CDR1 SGHRS, CDR2 YFSETQ. CDR3 loop: CASSSRDSSTDTQYF. CDR3 DNA: TGCGCCAGCAGCTCCCGGGACTCCAGCACAGATACGCAGTATTTT. The full variable domain, with the rest looked up from reference TRBV5-1 and TRBJ2-3, is KAGVTQTPRYLIKTRGQQVTLSCSPISGHRSVSWYQQTPGQGLQFLFEYFSETQRNKGNFPGRFSGRQFSNSRSEMNVSTLELGDSALYLCASSSRDSSTDTQYFGPGTRLTVL.

This clone was seen only once. The chain couples TRBV18 to TRBJ2-5; D might be TRBD2 (7 bases). There are 14 residues in the CDR3. From germline, CDR1 is KGHSH and CDR2 LQKENI. V was cut by 3 bases and J by 4 bases, with 12 bases left in between. The CDR3 loop is CASSPGGLGETQYF. The DNA of the CDR3 is TGTGCCAGCTCACCCGGGGGGCTGGGAGAGACCCAGTACTTC.

The chain links TRBV9 to TRBJ2-7, with D possibly being TRBD1 or TRBD2 (5 bases each). Per germline, CDR1 SGDLS and CDR2 YYNGEE. This CDR3 spans 13 amino acids. The V end lost 4 bases, the J end lost 4 bases, and 12 bases lay between the germline ends. CDR3 region: CASSIRDGYEQYF. CDR3 coding DNA: TGTGCCAGCAGCATACGGGACGGATACGAGCAGTACTTC.

The chain carries TRBV28 and TRBJ2-5; tentatively, D is TRBD2 (5 bases). The CDR3 is 14 amino acids. The germline V gene encodes CDR1 MDHEN and CDR2 SYDVKM. The V gene lost 2 bases and the J gene lost 2 bases, with 9 bases spanning the gap. CDR3 bases: TGTGCCAGCAGTTTAGGGCGGAGGCAAGAGACCCAGTACTTC. Translation: CASSLGRRQETQYF.

The rearrangement links TRBV4-1 to TRBJ1-5; no clear D. The germline V gene has CDR1 MGHRA and CDR2 YSYEKL. The CDR3 spans 15 residues. Deletions cut 1 base from V and 3 bases from J, with 10 bases between. CDR3 region: CASSQGEGVNQPQHF. The CDR3 nucleotides are TGCGCCAGCAGCCAAGGAGAGGGTGTCAATCAGCCCCAGCATTTT.